This TCR beta chain was recorded in a study of T cells in Graves' hyperthyroidism and ophthalmopathy. Study details: Peripheral blood was collected at initial diagnosis, before any treatment.

RNA transcripts provided the source from which TCR beta CDR3 regions were amplified. Using the HTBI primer set, a first-round RT-PCR was run on the TCR CDR3. TCRdb re-called the multiplex PCR reads with MiXCR, one entry per CDR3 protein. The top ten clones hold about 3.7% of a sample with about 360,000 distinct CDR3 sequences, approximately 20% of them seen once. With 0 bases removed from V and 1 base from J, the gap between germline ends came to 16 bases. The V gene's germline CDR1 is MNHEY and CDR2 SVGAGI. The CDR3 extends over 17 amino acids. Graves' hyperthyroidism showing no ophthalmopathy progression within 18 months was considered stable. Patients aged 18 to 65 with hyperthyroidism were newly diagnosed, with duration under 2 months.

Sample: blood. The sequence was collected from a woman between 18 and 30 years old with Graves' hyperthyroidism. This sequence joins TRBV6-5 and TRBJ2-7; D call uncertain. The CDR3: CASSYSMSQGGSYEQYF. The CDR3 nucleotides are TGTGCCAGCAGTTACTCGATGTCGCAAGGTGGGTCCTACGAGCAGTACTTC.